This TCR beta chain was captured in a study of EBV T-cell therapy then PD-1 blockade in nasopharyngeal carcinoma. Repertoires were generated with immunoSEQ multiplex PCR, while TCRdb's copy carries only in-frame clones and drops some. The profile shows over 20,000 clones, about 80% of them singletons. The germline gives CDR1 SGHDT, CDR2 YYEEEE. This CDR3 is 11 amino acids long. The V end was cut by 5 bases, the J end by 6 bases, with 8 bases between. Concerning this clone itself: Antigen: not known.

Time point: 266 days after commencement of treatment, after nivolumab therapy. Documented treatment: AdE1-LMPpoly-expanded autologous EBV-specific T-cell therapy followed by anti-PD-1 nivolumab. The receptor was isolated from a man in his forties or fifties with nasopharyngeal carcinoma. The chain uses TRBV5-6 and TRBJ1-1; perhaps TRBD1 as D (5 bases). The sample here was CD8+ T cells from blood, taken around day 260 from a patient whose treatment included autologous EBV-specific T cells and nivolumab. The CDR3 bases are TGTGCCAGCAGGCGGGGGGCTGAAGCTTTCTTT. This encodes CASRRGAEAFF. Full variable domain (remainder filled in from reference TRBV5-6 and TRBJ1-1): DAGVTQSPTHLIKTRGQQVTLRCSPKSGHDTVSWYQQALGQGPQFIFQYYEEEERQRGNFPDRFSGHQFPNYSSELNVNALLLGDSALYLCASRRGAEAFFGQGTRLTVV.